This T cell receptor beta chain was recorded in a study of blood T cells in healthy people across ages. General observations from the study: While age rose, TCR beta diversity per million T cells dropped in a roughly linear way. The diversity estimates, figures obtained from one million T cells, were considered underestimates.

Through a sample-barcoded 5' primer and a J-beta primer mix, a second PCR was run for roughly 7 to 11 cycles. TCRdb reprocessed the 5' RACE reads via MiXCR and lists one record per CDR3 protein. The repertoire consists of about 1.4 million distinct CDR3 sequences, with approximately 59% occurring once and the leading ten covering 6.5% to 8.5%. Of note for this clonotype: The antigen is not known. One end of the junction varies from germline; a read error may be responsible.

Germline V lookup: CDR1 SQVTM, CDR2 ANQGSEA. This CDR3 contains 15 residues. The receptor's source is a man younger than 35 in good health. The chain uses TRBV29-1 and TRBJ2-7; 7 bases are a match to TRBD2. The sequencing sample was made of blood. CDR3 loop: CSVEEAGRSSDEQYF. The CDR3 DNA reads TGCAGCGTTGAAGAAGCCGGGAGGAGCTCCGACGAGCAGTACTTC.